Shown below are 32 T cell receptor beta chains from a single sample sequenced in a study of tumor and adjacent non-tumor tissue in lung cancer. The library came from three nested PCR rounds adapted from ARM-PCR protocols. TCRdb independently ran MiXCR on the multiplex PCR reads; one entry per CDR3 protein. There are some 120,000 distinct CDR3 sequences in the sample; 60% to 70% occur only once, and around 13% lies in the top ten. RNA was extracted from bulk tissue without any cell sorting. The sequenced material came from lung tumor tissue. All receptors come from a man aged 25 to 40 with non-small cell lung cancer.

Concerning this clonotype: This CDR3 fails to terminate in the conserved phenylalanine or tryptophan, so it likely reflects a read error. The DNA is left out, because the CDR3 cannot be placed on it with certainty; the CDR3 is given as TCRdb lists it. The chain couples TRBV20-1 to TRBJ1-5. Per germline, CDR1 DFQATT and CDR2 SNEGSKA (reference sequence). A total of 11 residues make up the CDR3, ends included. The CDR3 reads CSARQSSVQHY.

A note on this clonotype: A read error is possible here, since a much larger clone lies one base away. The chain links TRBV30 to TRBJ2-1; 11 bases match TRBD2. CDR1 GTSNPN and CDR2 SVGIG come from the germline V gene (reference sequence). Trimming removed 5 bases from V and 6 bases from J; junction bases left unmatched: 3. CDR3 size: 13 residues. CDR3 sequence: CAWHSGRANEQFF. The CDR3 region has the DNA TGTGCCTGGCATAGCGGGAGGGCCAATGAGCAGTTCTTC.

This clonotype was counted many times. This rearrangement joins TRBV30 to TRBJ1-1; tentative D call: TRBD1 (5 bases). Trimming removed 4 bases at V and 11 bases at J, with 17 bases between. Germline lookup yields CDR1 GTSNPN and CDR2 SVGIG (reference sequence). The CDR3 length is 12 residues. The CDR3 loop reads CAWNSPTAEAFF. The CDR3 region has the DNA TGTGCCTGGAACTCGCCGACAGCGGAGGCTTTCTTT.

Regarding this clonotype: A much larger clone differs by one base, so this may be a read error. This sequence joins TRBV6-5 and TRBJ2-5; D gene uncertain. CDR3 length: 14 amino acids. CDR1 is MNHEY, CDR2 SVGAGI, per germline. CDR3 in DNA: TGTGTCAGCAGCCCCCGTTTAGGGTCTGAGACCCAGTACTTC. Amino acid sequence: CVSSPRLGSETQYF.

Note on this clonotype: One base away lies a much larger clone, so this may be a sequencing read error. The chain joins TRBV6-5 to TRBJ2-3, with 9 nucleotides matching TRBD2. The CDR3 extends over 15 amino acids. V was pared by 6 bases and J by 5 bases, with 9 bases of the junction left unmatched. CDR1 and CDR2 (germline): MNHEY, SVGAGI. Written as DNA, the CDR3 is TGTGCCAGCAGGAGACTAGCGGCAGGCATAGATACGCAGTATTTT. This encodes CASRRLAAGIDTQYF.

About this clonotype: A clone one base away is much larger, so this may be a read error. This chain connects TRBV4-1 to TRBJ1-2; D not certain. Germline values: CDR1 MGHRA, CDR2 YSYEKL. The CDR3 totals 14 residues. The CDR3, as DNA: TGCGCCAGCATCCAACCGAGGGCAGACTATGGCTACACCTTC. It yields the protein CASIQPRADYGYTF.

In the case of this clonotype: Just one base apart from a much larger clone, this may be a read error. CDR3 protein: CSALGGRAEDFF. In nucleotides, the CDR3 is TGCAGCGCCTTGGGGGGGAGGGCTGAAGATTTCTTT. J is TRBJ1-1 and V is TRBV20-1; TRBD1 is a possible D gene (5 bases). Germline V CDR1 and CDR2: DFQATT, SNEGSKA (reference sequence). This CDR3 is 12 amino acids long.

The sample holds many counts of this clonotype. The chain is built from TRBV12-3 or TRBV12-4 and TRBJ2-5, with 7 bases that match TRBD1. The CDR3 is 14 amino acids. V was pared by 1 base and J by 9 bases, with 8 bases of the junction left unmatched. CDR3 sequence: CASSLGQGLNPQYF. The CDR3 DNA sequence: TGTGCCAGCAGTTTAGGACAGGGCCTAAACCCCCAGTACTTC.

To note about this clonotype: A junction boundary mismatches the germline segment, possibly from a read error. The V gene is TRBV5-4, the J gene TRBJ1-4; D might be TRBD1 (5 bases). Germline V gene sequence: CDR1 SGHNT, CDR2 YYREEE (reference sequence). There are 16 residues in the CDR3. The CDR3 DNA is TGTGTCAGCAGCTTGGAGACGACAGCAACTAATGAAAAACTGTTTTTT. The encoded protein is CVSSLETTATNEKLFF.

About this clonotype: This clone may be a read error of a much larger clone one base away. This sequence joins TRBV6-6 and TRBJ1-1; D is unresolved. Germline V lookup: CDR1 MNHNY, CDR2 SVGAGI (reference sequence). The CDR3 loop spans 16 amino acids. The CDR3 is CANSYPGSGLNTEAFF. The CDR3 nucleotides read TGTGCCAACAGTTACCCGGGGTCGGGGTTGAACACTGAAGCTTTCTTT.

Regarding this clonotype: A single base separates this from a much larger clone, so it may be a read error. The chain uses TRBV4-1 and TRBJ1-4; D remains unclear. The CDR3 length is 15 residues. Germline V gene data show CDR1 as MGHRA and CDR2 as YSYEKL. The V gene lost 3 bases and the J gene lost 0 bases, with 8 bases spanning the gap. CDR3 DNA sequence: TGCGCCAGCAGCCATGTCGGAGCAACTAATGAAAAACTGTTTTTT. Encoded protein: CASSHVGATNEKLFF.

This clonotype was observed a few times. A single base separates this from a much larger clone, so it may be a read error. This sequence joins TRBV20-1 and TRBJ2-5, with 7 bases aligning to TRBD1. The CDR3 covers 14 residues. V lost 6 bases to trimming and J lost 2 bases; unmatched junction nucleotides: 9. Germline loops: CDR1 DFQATT, CDR2 SNEGSKA (reference sequence). CDR3 residues: CSATPQGWQETQYF. CDR3 sequence (DNA): TGCAGTGCGACTCCACAGGGGTGGCAAGAGACCCAGTACTTC.

Points on this clonotype: One junction end does not reproduce the germline sequence, and a read error may be involved. V and J are TRBV6-5 and TRBJ2-2; TRBD2 aligns across 7 bases. The V gene's germline CDR1 is MNHEY and CDR2 SVGAGI. The CDR3 covers 13 residues. The CDR3 spells CASSFERGGGLFF. The CDR3 DNA sequence: TGTGCCAGCAGTTTCGAGCGGGGCGGGGGGCTGTTTTTT.

Comment on this clonotype: This sequence may be a read error, since a much larger clone differs from it by one base. This chain links TRBV4-2 with TRBJ2-3; D is ambiguous. Germline CDR1 is LGHNA and CDR2 is YNFKEQ. CDR3 size: 13 residues. The chain's CDR3 is CVSSQAGTDTQYF. The CDR3, as DNA: TGTGTCAGCAGCCAGGCCGGCACAGATACGCAGTATTTT.

CDR3 residues: CASCFKMVGAFQPQHF. The CDR3 region has the DNA TGTGCCAGCTGTTTTAAAATGGTGGGGGCTTTTCAGCCCCAGCATTTT. The chain links TRBV6-1 to TRBJ1-5, with a tentative D call TRBD1 (6 bases). CDR1 and CDR2 (germline): MNHNS, SASEGT. The V and J ends lost 8 bases and 6 bases respectively, with 23 bases between them. The CDR3 extends over 16 amino acids.

This clonotype was seen ten or more times. The V and J genes are TRBV12-3 or TRBV12-4 and TRBJ1-2, with TRBD1 matching over 7 bases. The CDR3 length is 13 residues. V lost 4 bases, J lost 8 bases, and 7 bases stayed unmatched. CDR3 loop: CASSWGQLGGYTF. CDR3 DNA: TGTGCCAGCAGTTGGGGACAGCTTGGAGGCTACACCTTC.

As to this clonotype: A much larger clone lies one base from this, so it may be a read error. The V call is TRBV5-8, the J call TRBJ2-3; TRBD2 is a possible D gene (6 bases). Deletions cut 4 bases from V and 0 bases from J, with 12 bases between. Germline assignment: CDR1 SGHTS and CDR2 YDEGEE. This CDR3 has 15 residues. Here the CDR3 reads CASSIDGTSTDTQYF. The CDR3 DNA reads TGTGCCAGCAGCATCGATGGGACTAGCACAGATACGCAGTATTTT.

This clonotype was counted at least ten times. The J gene is TRBJ1-3, the V gene TRBV12-3 or TRBV12-4, with TRBD1 matching over 9 bases. V gave up 2 bases and J gave up 0 bases; unmatched junction bases: 5. The CDR3 has 17 residues. CDR3 coding DNA: TGTGCCAGCAGTTTATATCGGACAGGGGTCTCTGGAAACACCATATATTTT. Protein: CASSLYRTGVSGNTIYF.

Comment on this clonotype: This sequence may be a read error, since a much larger clone differs from it by one base. The chain carries TRBV20-1 and TRBJ2-3; the match to TRBD2 covers 9 bases. The CDR3 totals 13 residues. In germline, CDR1 is DFQATT, CDR2 SNEGSKA (reference sequence). The CDR3 is CSAIAGEEDRQYF. The CDR3 DNA follows: TGCAGTGCTATAGCGGGAGAGGAAGATAGGCAGTATTTT.

V usage is TRBV20-1 and J usage is TRBJ2-1; TRBD2 matches at 7 bases. The CDR3 has 16 residues. The junction had 8 bases not matched to a gene; V was cut back by 1 base and J by 2 bases. Germline CDR1 is DFQATT and CDR2 is SNEGSKA (reference sequence). The CDR3 nucleotides are TGCAGTGCTAGAGGTTCAAGCGGGGTAACCTACAATGAGCAGTTCTTC. It codes for CSARGSSGVTYNEQFF.

This clonotype was recorded a few times. A much bigger clone sits one base away, suggesting this may be a read error. This rearrangement joins TRBV6-5 to TRBJ2-1; 7 positions match TRBD1. This CDR3 comprises 15 residues. Per the germline V gene, CDR1 is MNHEY and CDR2 is SVGAGI. CDR3 DNA: TGTGCCAGCAGTACTCCCAGGGGGTTCTACATTGAGCAGTTCTTC. Protein: CASSTPRGFYIEQFF.

For this clonotype: At one boundary the junction diverges from the germline segment, which might be a read error. The chain recombines TRBV13 with TRBJ1-1; D is perhaps TRBD1 (6 bases). Per germline, CDR1 PRHDT and CDR2 FYEKMQ (reference sequence). The CDR3 runs to 13 residues. CDR3 sequence: CARSSLDRRGAFF. The CDR3 coding sequence is TGTGCCAGGAGCTCGCTCGACAGGCGGGGGGCTTTCTTT.

A word on this clonotype: A read error is possible here, since a much larger clone lies one base away. CDR3 residues: CASSPRVDTEALF. CDR3 DNA: TGTGCCAGCAGTCCCAGGGTGGACACTGAAGCTCTCTTT. The chain uses TRBV6-6 and TRBJ1-1; D possibly corresponds to TRBD1 (5 bases). The CDR3 is 13 residues long. Per germline, CDR1 MNHNY and CDR2 SVGAGI (reference sequence).

Remarks on this clonotype: Mismatch with germline at one junction end may stem from a read error. The genes are TRBV12-3 or TRBV12-4 and TRBJ2-6; the D is unclear. The CDR3 covers 14 residues. CDR3 sequence reads: CAGSTSSGANVLTF. The CDR3, as DNA: TGTGCCGGCAGTACATCTTCTGGGGCCAACGTCCTGACTTTC.

A word on this clonotype: A much larger clone lies one base from this, so it may be a read error. The gene calls are TRBV6-2 or TRBV6-3 and TRBJ2-6; D gene unclear. This CDR3 contains 17 residues. Germline V gene lookup returns CDR1 MNHEY and CDR2 SVGEGT. With 8 bases removed from V and 4 bases from J, the gap between germline ends came to 21 bases. CDR3 nucleotides: TGTGCCAGCGGCGACATGATACGGAAGAGGGGGGCCAACGTCCTGACTTTC. Its translation is CASGDMIRKRGANVLTF.

As to this clonotype: One junction end does not reproduce the germline sequence, and a read error may be involved. The chain has TRBV6-6 and TRBJ2-6; 7 bases match TRBD1. The CDR3 has 18 residues. Germline values: CDR1 MNHNY, CDR2 SVGAGI (reference sequence). The CDR3 coding sequence is TGTGCCAGGAGTTCCACCGGGACAGTGAGCACTGGGGCCAACGTCCTGACTTTC. This encodes CARSSTGTVSTGANVLTF.

Only a few counts were recorded for this clonotype. A read error may be the cause here, since a much bigger clone is one base away. CDR3 bases: TGTGCCAGCAGCCAGCCCTACGGCGGGGGCCTGATAGATACGCAGTATTTT. Its translation is CASSQPYGGGLIDTQYF. The chain joins TRBV11-2 to TRBJ2-3; D is perhaps TRBD2 (7 bases). Per the germline V gene, CDR1 is SGHAT and CDR2 is FQNNGV. V was shortened by 5 bases and J by 5 bases, with 23 bases between the two germline ends. This CDR3 is built from 17 residues.

This clonotype has a single count. V and J are TRBV6-6 and TRBJ2-7, with unresolved D. Germline lookup yields CDR1 MNHNY and CDR2 SVGAGI (reference sequence). The V and J ends lost 11 bases and 10 bases respectively, with 18 bases between them. There are 11 residues in the CDR3. CDR3 protein: CAGGRSYKQYF. DNA for the CDR3: TGTGCCGGCGGACGGTCCTACAAACAGTACTTC.

Turning to this clonotype: The final CDR3 position lacks the conserved phenylalanine or tryptophan, pointing to a likely read error. This sequence joins TRBV6-2 or TRBV6-3 and TRBJ2-1; TRBD2 is a possible D gene (5 bases). Germline CDR1 MNHEY, CDR2 SVGEGT. The CDR3 is 13 amino acids. The CDR3 sequence: CASSLNDYNEQFL. The CDR3 DNA sequence: TGTGCCAGCAGTTTAAACGACTACAATGAACAGTTCTTA.

This clonotype was found many times. The chain uses TRBV20-1 and TRBJ2-7; 13 nucleotides agree with TRBD2. The CDR3 has 16 residues. Losses at the gene ends were 5 bases for V and 5 bases for J; bases not matched to a gene: 12. Germline-derived CDR1 and CDR2 are DFQATT and SNEGSKA (reference sequence). In nucleotides, the CDR3 is TGCAGTGCTCACACCGAAGGGACTAGCGGGAAAAACGAGCAGTACTTC. It codes for CSAHTEGTSGKNEQYF.

This clonotype has a count of ten or more. The chain combines TRBV11-2 with TRBJ1-6; 8 nucleotides agree with TRBD1. This CDR3 contains 15 residues. The trim removed 3 bases at V and 8 bases at J, leaving 6 bases unmatched. Germline assignment: CDR1 SGHAT and CDR2 FQNNGV. CDR3 nucleotides: TGTGCCAGCAGCTTCGCGACAGGGGCTTATTCACCCCTCCACTTT. Its translation is CASSFATGAYSPLHF.

Comments on this clonotype: This may arise from a read error, as a much more abundant clone is one base away. The chain is built from TRBV6-5 and TRBJ1-6, with 8 bases fitting TRBD1. CDR1 is MNHEY and CDR2 is SVGAGI in the germline V gene. The CDR3 is made up of 15 amino acids. CDR3 protein: CASRYSGGSNSPLHF. CDR3 sequence (DNA): TGTGCCAGCAGATACTCAGGGGGCTCGAATTCACCCCTCCACTTT.